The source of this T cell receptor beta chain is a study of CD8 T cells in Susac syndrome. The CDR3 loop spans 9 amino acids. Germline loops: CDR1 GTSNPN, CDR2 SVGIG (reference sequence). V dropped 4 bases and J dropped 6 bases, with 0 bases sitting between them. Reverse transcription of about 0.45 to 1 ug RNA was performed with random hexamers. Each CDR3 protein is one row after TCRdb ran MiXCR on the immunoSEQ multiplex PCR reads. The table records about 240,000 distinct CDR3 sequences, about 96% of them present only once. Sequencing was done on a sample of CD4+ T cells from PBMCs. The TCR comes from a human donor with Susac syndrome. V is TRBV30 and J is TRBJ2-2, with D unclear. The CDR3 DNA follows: TGTGCCTGGACCGGGGAGCTGTTTTTT. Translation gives CAWTGELFF.